Listed here are 25 T cell receptor beta chains from one sample, sequenced in a study of cytomegalovirus exposure and HLA in healthy donors. Produced via immunoSEQ multiplex PCR; TCRdb's table is partial and in-frame only. The table includes 110,000 to 150,000 clones, 94% detected once. The sequenced material came from PBMCs. The receptors derive from a man between 18 and 35 years old in good health and CMV-seropositive.

The V call is TRBV4-1, the J call TRBJ2-7; 8 positions agree with TRBD1. The CDR3 loop spans 14 amino acids. Germline values: CDR1 MGHRA, CDR2 YSYEKL. The V and J ends lost 2 bases and 3 bases, in that order; junction bases with no gene match: 3. CDR3 nucleotides: TGCGCCAGCAGCCAAATCGACAGGGGCTACGAGCAGTACTTC. It specifies CASSQIDRGYEQYF.

The chain combines TRBV2 with TRBJ2-2, with D tentatively TRBD1 (5 bases). The CDR3 length is 14 residues. Trimming removed 3 bases at V and 1 base at J, with 6 bases between. Per the germline V gene, CDR1 is SNHLY and CDR2 is FYNNEI. CDR3 residues: CASSDGQNTGELFF. The CDR3 nucleotides read TGTGCCAGCAGTGACGGACAGAACACCGGGGAGCTGTTTTTT.

This clone was counted a single time. This rearrangement joins TRBV30 to TRBJ1-5, with TRBD1 matching 7 bases. The CDR3 has 15 amino acids. Germline V CDR1 and CDR2: GTSNPN, SVGIG (reference sequence). With V trimmed by 1 base and J by 2 bases, 5 bases remained unmatched. The CDR3 reads CAWSGGGGGNQPQHF. The CDR3, as DNA: TGTGCCTGGAGTGGAGGGGGCGGTGGCAATCAGCCCCAGCATTTT.

The chain joins TRBV7-9 to TRBJ2-3; D is undetermined. CDR3 length: 13 amino acids. CDR1 and CDR2 (germline): SEHNR, FQNEAQ (reference sequence). Trimming shortened V by 5 bases and J by 5 bases, and 11 bases separated the two germline ends. The CDR3 DNA sequence: TGTGCCAGCAGCACAGATCGTTTAGATACGCAGTATTTT. This translates into CASSTDRLDTQYF.

The V call is TRBV29-1, the J call TRBJ2-5; 9 nucleotides align to TRBD1. The CDR3 totals 13 residues. Germline V gives CDR1 SQVTM, CDR2 ANQGSEA. J was trimmed by 4 bases and V by 4 bases; bases with no gene match: 4. The CDR3 sequence is CSVGQGVGETQYF. CDR3 nucleotides: TGCAGCGTTGGACAGGGGGTGGGAGAGACCCAGTACTTC.

The J gene is TRBJ2-7, the V gene TRBV21-1; whether TRBD1, the table's D call, matches the DNA was not checked. TRBV21-1 is termed a pseudogene. The CDR3 runs to 14 residues. CDR3 in amino acids: CASSTPGTGFEQYF. The CDR3 nucleotides read TGTGCCAGCAGCACTCCCGGGACAGGGTTCGAGCAGTACTTC.

The chain uses TRBV18 and TRBJ1-2; D not certain. The CDR3 has 13 residues. V was clipped by 2 bases and J by 10 bases, with 14 bases between them. Germline-derived CDR1 and CDR2 are KGHSH and LQKENI. The CDR3 sequence is CASSPKVSTAYTF. The CDR3 DNA reads as TGTGCCAGCTCACCAAAGGTTTCAACAGCCTACACCTTC.

This clone was seen once. V is TRBV6-1 and J is TRBJ2-7; D gene unclear. The CDR3 is 15 residues long. CDR1 and CDR2 from the germline V gene are MNHNS and SASEGT. The germline V and J ends were trimmed by 2 bases and 3 bases, with 14 bases remaining between them. The DNA of the CDR3 is TGTGCCAGCAGTGAATTTGCGGATGCCTACTACGAGCAGTACTTC. It translates to CASSEFADAYYEQYF.

The V call is TRBV5-6, the J call TRBJ2-1; 9 nucleotides agree with TRBD1. The germline V gene encodes CDR1 SGHDT and CDR2 YYEEEE. The CDR3 totals 14 residues. V lost 4 bases, J lost 9 bases, and 8 bases stayed unmatched. CDR3 protein: CASSPTTGGGEQFF. CDR3 coding DNA: TGTGCCAGCAGCCCCACGACAGGGGGGGGTGAGCAGTTCTTC.

The V call is TRBV5-1, the J call TRBJ2-5; D is perhaps TRBD2 (5 bases). Trimming removed 2 bases at V and 5 bases at J, with 10 bases between. CDR1 and CDR2 (germline): SGHRS, YFSETQ. The CDR3 totals 13 residues. The CDR3 coding sequence is TGCGCCAGCAGCTTAGGAGGTTGGGAGACCCAGTACTTC. Translated: CASSLGGWETQYF.

The CDR3 protein is CASIRGFGGEKLFF. DNA for the CDR3: TGTGCCAGCATAAGAGGGTTCGGGGGTGAAAAACTGTTTTTT. This chain joins TRBV21-1 and TRBJ1-4. TRBV21-1 is shown as a pseudogene. This CDR3 region has 14 residues.

This clone appeared once. The chain couples TRBV27 to TRBJ1-4; D might be TRBD1 (6 bases). Germline CDR1 and CDR2: MNHEY and SMNVEV (reference sequence). Trimming took off 2 bases at V and 4 bases at J, with 17 bases between the two ends. This CDR3 contains 17 residues. This CDR3 is CASSLGLGGRRNEKLFF. CDR3 bases: TGTGCCAGCAGTTTAGGTCTTGGGGGCAGGCGTAATGAAAAACTGTTTTTT. Looking up the rest from reference TRBV27 and TRBJ1-4 gives the full variable domain: EAQVTQNPRYLITVTGKKLTVTCSQNMNHEYMSWYRQDPGLGLRQIYYSMNVEVTDKGDVPEGYKVSRKEKRNFPLILESPSPNQTSLYFCASSLGLGGRRNEKLFFGSGTQLSVL.

This rearrangement joins TRBV28 to TRBJ2-7, with D tentatively TRBD1 (5 bases). Germline V CDR1 and CDR2: MDHEN, SYDVKM. Trimming left V 7 bases short and J 4 bases short, with 20 bases between. This CDR3 spans 15 amino acids. CDR3 loop: CASTLRRQSRYEQYF. The CDR3 bases are TGTGCCAGCACCCTGAGGAGACAGAGTCGTTACGAGCAGTACTTC. Full variable domain (missing parts from reference TRBV28 and TRBJ2-7): DVKVTQSSRYLVKRTGEKVFLECVQDMDHENMFWYRQDPGLGLRLIYFSYDVKMKEKGDIPEGYSVSREKKERFSLILESASTNQTSMYLCASTLRRQSRYEQYFGPGTRLTVT.

This clone has a handful of counts. V and J are TRBV25-1 and TRBJ2-1; a possible D gene is TRBD1 (6 bases). CDR1 is MGHDK, CDR2 SYGVNS, per germline. V was clipped by 9 bases and J by 5 bases, with 14 bases between them. This CDR3 has 13 amino acids. The CDR3 region has the DNA TGTGCCAGTCAGGAAAACAGGGACAATGAGCAGTTCTTC. Its translation is CASQENRDNEQFF.

The chain carries TRBV7-2 and TRBJ2-5, with 7 bases identical to TRBD1. Germline lookup yields CDR1 SGHTA and CDR2 FQGNSA. V was pared by 2 bases and J by 9 bases, with 12 bases of the junction left unmatched. There are 15 residues in the CDR3. The CDR3, as DNA: TGTGCCAGCAGCTTATGGCCGCAGGGGGACGTGGCCCAGTACTTC. Residues: CASSLWPQGDVAQYF.

V is TRBV5-7 and J is TRBJ2-7, with 12 bases identical to TRBD2. TRBV5-7 is reported as an ORF; its role is uncertain. With V trimmed by 0 bases and J by 7 bases, 11 bases remained unmatched. The CDR3 totals 17 residues. Written as DNA, the CDR3 is TGTGCCAGCAGCTTGGAGGGGCGGGCTAGCGGGAGGGGGGAGCAGTACTTC. Amino acids: CASSLEGRASGRGEQYF.

This clone is a singleton in its sample. The CDR3 DNA reads as TGTGCCAGCAGCCCTTCAGGGGCGTACAATGAGCAGTTCTTC. Translation: CASSPSGAYNEQFF. The V gene is TRBV7-2, the J gene TRBJ2-1; D perhaps matches TRBD1 (6 bases). The CDR3 has 14 amino acids. V was clipped by 5 bases and J by 4 bases, with 12 bases between them. Germline V lookup: CDR1 SGHTA, CDR2 FQGNSA.

This chain uses TRBV5-4 with TRBJ2-3, with a possible D match to TRBD2 (6 bases). Germline assignment: CDR1 SGHNT and CDR2 YYREEE (reference sequence). The CDR3 consists of 15 residues. V was clipped by 1 base and J by 0 bases, with 9 bases between them. The CDR3, as DNA: TGTGCCAGCAGCTTGTACAGCGGGAGCACAGATACGCAGTATTTT. Its protein product is CASSLYSGSTDTQYF.

The rearrangement links TRBV27 to TRBJ2-5, with D maybe TRBD2 (5 bases). V was pared by 5 bases and J by 3 bases, with 13 bases between. Per germline, CDR1 MNHEY and CDR2 SMNVEV (reference sequence). There are 14 residues in the CDR3. The CDR3 DNA follows: TGTGCCAGCAGTCCCATAGCGCCCAAAGAGACCCAGTACTTC. It is translated as CASSPIAPKETQYF.

The chain employs TRBV5-1 and TRBJ2-3; TRBD2 might be the D (5 bases). Trimming shortened V by 7 bases and J by 3 bases, and 15 bases separated the two germline ends. Germline-derived CDR1 and CDR2 are SGHRS and YFSETQ. There are 14 residues in the CDR3. The CDR3 sequence is CASGSGSMTDTQYF. As DNA, the CDR3 is TGCGCCAGCGGCAGCGGCTCCATGACAGATACGCAGTATTTT.

V and J are TRBV7-6 and TRBJ1-3; D is unclear. The CDR3 consists of 15 residues. From germline, CDR1 is SGHVS and CDR2 FNYEAQ. Trimming took 5 bases from V and 0 from J, leaving 11 bases between them. This CDR3 is CASSPRRNSGNTIYF. The CDR3 nucleotides are TGTGCCAGCAGCCCCCGGAGGAACTCTGGAAACACCATATATTTT.

The V and J genes are TRBV6-6 and TRBJ2-1; D is perhaps TRBD2 (5 bases). The CDR3 consists of 13 residues. Germline assignment: CDR1 MNHNY and CDR2 SVGAGI (reference sequence). The V end was cut by 8 bases, the J end by 3 bases, with 11 bases between. CDR3 protein: CASLGLGYNEQFF. The CDR3 DNA follows: TGTGCCAGCCTAGGACTGGGCTACAATGAGCAGTTCTTC.

This chain uses TRBV5-1 with TRBJ2-7, with TRBD2 matching 8 bases. CDR1 and CDR2 (germline): SGHRS, YFSETQ. V trimming: 3 bases; J trimming: 3 bases; junction bases outside the gene matches: 8. This CDR3 is 15 amino acids long. The CDR3 loop is CASSSGGGENYEQYF. Here the CDR3 DNA reads TGCGCCAGCAGCTCCGGGGGGGGAGAGAACTACGAGCAGTACTTC.

This clone turned up a few times. The chain recombines TRBV4-1 with TRBJ2-7; D is perhaps TRBD2 (6 bases). Germline CDR1 and CDR2: MGHRA and YSYEKL. V gave up 1 base and J gave up 3 bases, with 10 bases separating them. The CDR3 is 14 amino acids. The CDR3 loop reads CASSQGRGGYEQYF. The CDR3 DNA sequence: TGCGCCAGCAGCCAAGGACGGGGAGGCTACGAGCAGTACTTC.

The chain is built from TRBV28 and TRBJ2-7, with TRBD2 matching over 11 bases. The CDR3 is 17 amino acids. Germline values: CDR1 MDHEN, CDR2 SYDVKM. Germline trimming cut 3 bases from V and 0 bases from J; bases unmatched to any gene: 7. The CDR3 coding sequence is TGTGCCAGCAGTTTGGGGCTAGCGGGAGGAAGCTCCTACGAGCAGTACTTC. Translation: CASSLGLAGGSSYEQYF.